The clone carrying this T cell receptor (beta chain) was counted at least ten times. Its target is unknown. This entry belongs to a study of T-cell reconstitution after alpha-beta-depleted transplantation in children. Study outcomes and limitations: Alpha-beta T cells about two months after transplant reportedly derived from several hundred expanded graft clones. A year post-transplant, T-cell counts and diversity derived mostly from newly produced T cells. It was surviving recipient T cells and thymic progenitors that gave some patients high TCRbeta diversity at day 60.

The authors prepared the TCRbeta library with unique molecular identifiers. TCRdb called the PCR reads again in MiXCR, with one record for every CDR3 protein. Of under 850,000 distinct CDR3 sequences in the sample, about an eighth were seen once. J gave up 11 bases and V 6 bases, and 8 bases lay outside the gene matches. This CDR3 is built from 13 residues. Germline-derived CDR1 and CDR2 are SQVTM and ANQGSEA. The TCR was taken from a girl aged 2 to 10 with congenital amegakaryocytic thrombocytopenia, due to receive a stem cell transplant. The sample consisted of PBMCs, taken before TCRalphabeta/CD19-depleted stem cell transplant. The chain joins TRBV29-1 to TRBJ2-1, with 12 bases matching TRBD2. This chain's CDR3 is CSVRLAGVLQQFF. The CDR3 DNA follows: TGCAGCGTGCGACTAGCGGGAGTTCTCCAGCAGTTCTTC.